This TCR beta chain was found in a study of blood T cell repertoires in COVID-19. Here immunoSEQ multiplex PCR was the method, and the copy in TCRdb shows in-frame clones only, minus some. The sample lists some 350,000 clones; roughly 86% were seen once. This CDR3 is built from 15 residues. V was clipped by 6 bases and J by 7 bases, with 19 bases between them. CDR1 MNHEY and CDR2 SVGAGI come from the germline V gene. Cohort 3 donors were reported recovered after two negative PCRs, clearance, or symptom resolution. Specimen: PBMCs or T cells enriched from blood (not recorded which). The sequence was collected from a woman aged 25 to 39 who had recovered from COVID-19. J is TRBJ2-4 and V is TRBV6-5; a possible D gene is TRBD1 (5 bases). CDR3 bases: TGTGCCAGCAGGGCCCCAGGGATGGAAAGGAACATTCAGTACTTC. It yields the protein CASRAPGMERNIQYF.